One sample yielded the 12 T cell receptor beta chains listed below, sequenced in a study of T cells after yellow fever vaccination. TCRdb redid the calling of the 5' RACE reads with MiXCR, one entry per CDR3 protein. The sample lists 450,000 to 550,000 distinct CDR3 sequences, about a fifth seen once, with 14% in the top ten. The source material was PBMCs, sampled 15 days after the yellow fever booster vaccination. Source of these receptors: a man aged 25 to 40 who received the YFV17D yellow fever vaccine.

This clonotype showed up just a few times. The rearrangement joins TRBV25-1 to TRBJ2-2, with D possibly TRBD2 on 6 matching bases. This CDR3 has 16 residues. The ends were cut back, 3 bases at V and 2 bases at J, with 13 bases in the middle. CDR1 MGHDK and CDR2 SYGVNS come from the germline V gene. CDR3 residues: CASSDPRTTNTGELFF. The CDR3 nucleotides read TGTGCCAGCAGTGATCCCCGGACTACTAACACCGGGGAGCTGTTTTTT.

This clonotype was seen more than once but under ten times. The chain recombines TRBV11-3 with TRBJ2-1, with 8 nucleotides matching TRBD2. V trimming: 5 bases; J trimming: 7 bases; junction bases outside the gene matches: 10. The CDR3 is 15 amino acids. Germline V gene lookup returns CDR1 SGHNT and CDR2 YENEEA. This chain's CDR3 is CASSPEGGRKNEQFF. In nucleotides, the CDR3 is TGTGCCAGCAGCCCGGAGGGCGGGAGGAAAAATGAGCAGTTCTTC.

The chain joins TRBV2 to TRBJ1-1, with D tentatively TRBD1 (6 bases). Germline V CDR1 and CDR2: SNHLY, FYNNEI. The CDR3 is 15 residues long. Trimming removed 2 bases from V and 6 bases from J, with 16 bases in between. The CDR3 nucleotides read TGTGCCAGCAGTGAATCGTCCAGGGGAAACTCTGAAGCTTTCTTT. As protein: CASSESSRGNSEAFF.

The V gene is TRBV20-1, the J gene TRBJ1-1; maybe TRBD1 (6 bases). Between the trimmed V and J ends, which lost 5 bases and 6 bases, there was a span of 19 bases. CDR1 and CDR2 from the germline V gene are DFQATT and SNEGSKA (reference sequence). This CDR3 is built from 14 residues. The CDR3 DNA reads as TGCAGTGCTCGAAGAAGGGGGGGCGGACCTGAAGCTTTCTTT. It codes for CSARRRGGGPEAFF.

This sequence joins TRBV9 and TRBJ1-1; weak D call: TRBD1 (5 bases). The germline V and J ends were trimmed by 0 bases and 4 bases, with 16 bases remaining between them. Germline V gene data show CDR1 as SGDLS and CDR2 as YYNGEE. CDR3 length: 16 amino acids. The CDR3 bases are TGTGCCAGCAGCGTAGTGTCCCCGGGGGGGGGCACTGAAGCTTTCTTT. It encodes CASSVVSPGGGTEAFF.

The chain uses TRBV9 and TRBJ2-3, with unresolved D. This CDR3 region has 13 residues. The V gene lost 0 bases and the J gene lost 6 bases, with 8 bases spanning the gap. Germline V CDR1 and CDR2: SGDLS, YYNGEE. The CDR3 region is CASSVGVGDTQYF. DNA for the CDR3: TGTGCCAGCAGCGTAGGGGTCGGGGATACGCAGTATTTT.

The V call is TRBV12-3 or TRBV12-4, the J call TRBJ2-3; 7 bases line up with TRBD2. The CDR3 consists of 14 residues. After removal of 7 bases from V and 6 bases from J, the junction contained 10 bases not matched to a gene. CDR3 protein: CASMLAGSGDTQYF. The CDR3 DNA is TGTGCCAGCATGTTAGCGGGTTCGGGTGATACGCAGTATTTT.

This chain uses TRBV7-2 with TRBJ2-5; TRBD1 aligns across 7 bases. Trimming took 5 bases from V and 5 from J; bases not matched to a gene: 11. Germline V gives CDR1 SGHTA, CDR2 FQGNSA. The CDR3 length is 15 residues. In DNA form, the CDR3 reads TGTGCCAGCAGCACCAACAGGGGATGGCGGGAGACCCAGTACTTC. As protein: CASSTNRGWRETQYF. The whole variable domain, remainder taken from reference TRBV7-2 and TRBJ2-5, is GAGVSQSPSNKVTEKGKDVELRCDPISGHTALYWYRQSLGQGLEFLIYFQGNSAPDKSGLPSDRFSAERTGGSVSTLTIQRTQQEDSAVYLCASSTNRGWRETQYFGPGTRLLVL.

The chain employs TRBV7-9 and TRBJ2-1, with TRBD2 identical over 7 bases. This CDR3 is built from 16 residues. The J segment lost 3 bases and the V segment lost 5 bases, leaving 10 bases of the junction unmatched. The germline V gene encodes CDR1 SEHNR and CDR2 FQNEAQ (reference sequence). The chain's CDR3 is CASSHLRELSYNEQFF. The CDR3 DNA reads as TGTGCCAGCAGCCACTTGCGGGAGCTCAGCTACAATGAGCAGTTCTTC.

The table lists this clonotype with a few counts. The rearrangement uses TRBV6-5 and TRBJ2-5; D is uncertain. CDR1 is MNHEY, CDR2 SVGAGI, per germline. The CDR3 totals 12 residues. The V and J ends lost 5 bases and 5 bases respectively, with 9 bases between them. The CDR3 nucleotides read TGTGCCAGCAGTGCGCAGTCGGAGACCCAGTACTTC. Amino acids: CASSAQSETQYF.

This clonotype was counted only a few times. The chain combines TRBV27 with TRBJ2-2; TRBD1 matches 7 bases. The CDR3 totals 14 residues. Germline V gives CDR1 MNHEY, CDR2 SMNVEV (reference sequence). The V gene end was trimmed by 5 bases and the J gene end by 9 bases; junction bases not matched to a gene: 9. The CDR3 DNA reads TGTGCCAGCAGTCTCCGACAGGGTTTGCGGGAGCTGTTTTTT. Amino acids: CASSLRQGLRELFF.

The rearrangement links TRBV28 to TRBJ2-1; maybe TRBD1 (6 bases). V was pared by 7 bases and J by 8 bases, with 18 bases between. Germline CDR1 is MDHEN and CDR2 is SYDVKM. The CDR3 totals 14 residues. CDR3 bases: TGTGCCAGCACCTCCGCCCGCTGGGGGCATGAGCAGTTCTTC. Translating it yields CASTSARWGHEQFF.